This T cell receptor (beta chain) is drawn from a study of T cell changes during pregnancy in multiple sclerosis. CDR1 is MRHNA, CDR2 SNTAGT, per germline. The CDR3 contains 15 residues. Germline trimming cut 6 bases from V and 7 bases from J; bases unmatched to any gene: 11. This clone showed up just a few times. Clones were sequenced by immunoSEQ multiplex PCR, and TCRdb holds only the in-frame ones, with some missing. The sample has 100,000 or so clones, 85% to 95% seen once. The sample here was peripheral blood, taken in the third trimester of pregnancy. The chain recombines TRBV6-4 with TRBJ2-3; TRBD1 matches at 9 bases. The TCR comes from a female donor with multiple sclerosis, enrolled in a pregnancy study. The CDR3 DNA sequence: TGTGCCAGCAGCCTTACAGGGGGCCGTCCTAATACGCAGTATTTT. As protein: CASSLTGGRPNTQYF.